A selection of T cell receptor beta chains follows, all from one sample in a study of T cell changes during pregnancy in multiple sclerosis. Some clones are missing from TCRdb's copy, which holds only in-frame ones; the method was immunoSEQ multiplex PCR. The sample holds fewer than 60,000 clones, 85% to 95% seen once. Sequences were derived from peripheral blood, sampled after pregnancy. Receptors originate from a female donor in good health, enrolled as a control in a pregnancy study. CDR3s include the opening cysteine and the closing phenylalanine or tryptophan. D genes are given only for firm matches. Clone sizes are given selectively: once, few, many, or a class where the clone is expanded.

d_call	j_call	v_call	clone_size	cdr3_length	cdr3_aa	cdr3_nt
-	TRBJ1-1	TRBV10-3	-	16	CATLFTFGEGNTEAFF	TGTGCCACTTTATTTACCTTTGGAGAGGGGAACACTGAAGCTTTCTTT
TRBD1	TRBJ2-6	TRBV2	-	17	CASSLTGAGSGANVLTF	TGTGCCAGCAGCTTGACAGGGGCCGGGTCTGGGGCCAACGTCCTGACTTTC
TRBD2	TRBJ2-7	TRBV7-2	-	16	CASSLEGSGKAYEQYF	TGTGCCAGCAGCTTAGAGGGCAGCGGGAAAGCCTACGAGCAGTACTTC
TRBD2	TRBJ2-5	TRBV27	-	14	CASSLAGVEETQYF	TGTGCCAGCAGTTTAGCGGGAGTTGAGGAGACCCAGTACTTC
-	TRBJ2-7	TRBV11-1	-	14	CASSLAGTGNEQYF	TGTGCCAGCAGCTTAGCGGGAACCGGGAACGAGCAGTACTTC
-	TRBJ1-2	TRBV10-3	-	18	CAISENRTYLTLSSGYTF	TGTGCCATCAGTGAAAATAGGACTTACCTCACCCTATCTAGTGGCTACACCTTC
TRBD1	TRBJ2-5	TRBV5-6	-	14	CASSPRTGVETQYF	TGTGCCAGCAGCCCGAGGACAGGGGTAGAGACCCAGTACTTC
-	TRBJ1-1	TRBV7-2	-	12	CASSPMNTEAFF	TGTGCCAGCAGCCCCATGAACACTGAAGCTTTCTTT
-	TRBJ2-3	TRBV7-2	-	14	CASSLDLGTGTQYF	TGTGCCAGCAGCTTAGATTTAGGTACGGGTACGCAGTATTTT
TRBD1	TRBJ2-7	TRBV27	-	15	CASSPFRDRAYEQYF	TGTGCCAGCAGTCCCTTCCGGGACAGGGCCTACGAGCAGTACTTC
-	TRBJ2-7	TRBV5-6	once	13	CASSDTLGGEQYF	TGTGCCAGCAGCGACACATTAGGGGGCGAGCAGTACTTC
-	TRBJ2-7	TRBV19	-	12	CASSRGTYEQYF	TGTGCCAGTAGCCGGGGAACCTACGAGCAGTACTTC
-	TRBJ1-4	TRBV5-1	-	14	CASSLQDTDEKLFF	TGCGCCAGCAGCTTGCAGGACACCGATGAAAAACTGTTTTTT
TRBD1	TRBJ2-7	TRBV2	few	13	CASSEEQGREQYF	TGTGCCAGCAGTGAAGAACAGGGGCGCGAGCAGTACTTC
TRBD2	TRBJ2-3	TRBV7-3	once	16	CASSLLGTRTTDTQYF	TGTGCCAGCAGCTTGTTGGGGACTAGGACCACAGATACGCAGTATTTT
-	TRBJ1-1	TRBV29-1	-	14	CSVEARLGNTEAFF	TGCAGCGTTGAAGCCCGACTTGGGAACACTGAAGCTTTCTTT
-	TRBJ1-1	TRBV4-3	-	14	CASSTGHANTEAFF	TGCGCCAGCAGTACGGGACACGCGAACACTGAAGCTTTCTTT
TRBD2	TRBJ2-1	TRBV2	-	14	CASSLAGGGYEQFF	TGTGCCAGCTCCCTAGCGGGAGGGGGCTATGAGCAGTTCTTC
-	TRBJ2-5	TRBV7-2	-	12	CASSTSLGAQYF	TGTGCCAGCAGCACTTCCCTCGGAGCCCAGTACTTC
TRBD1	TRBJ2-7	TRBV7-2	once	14	CASSSQQGSHEQYF	TGTGCCAGCAGCTCTCAACAGGGGTCGCACGAGCAGTACTTC
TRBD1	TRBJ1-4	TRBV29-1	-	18	CSAYTGTGLAFAMEKLFF	TGCAGCGCTTACACTGGGACAGGGTTGGCGTTCGCTATGGAAAAACTGTTTTTT
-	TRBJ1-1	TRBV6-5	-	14	CASSYSIGVTEAFF	TGTGCCAGCAGTTACTCGATAGGGGTGACTGAAGCTTTCTTT
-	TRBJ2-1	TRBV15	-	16	CATSRVPLTFNNEQFF	TGTGCCACCAGCAGAGTCCCACTTACGTTCAACAATGAGCAGTTCTTC
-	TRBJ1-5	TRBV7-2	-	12	CASSSNYQPQHF	TGTGCCAGCAGCTCTAATTATCAGCCCCAGCATTTT
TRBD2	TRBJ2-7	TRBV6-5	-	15	CASSYSGGDFYEQYF	TGTGCCAGCAGTTACTCGGGGGGGGATTTTTACGAGCAGTACTTC
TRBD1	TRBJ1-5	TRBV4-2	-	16	CASSQPGTGVNQPQHF	TGTGCCAGCAGCCAGCCCGGGACAGGGGTCAATCAGCCCCAGCATTTT
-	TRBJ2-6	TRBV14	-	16	CASSQSHRARANVLTF	TGTGCCAGCAGCCAATCCCACAGGGCCAGAGCCAACGTCCTGACTTTC
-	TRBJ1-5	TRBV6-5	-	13	CASSHREKQPQHF	TGTGCCAGCAGTCACAGGGAGAAACAGCCCCAGCATTTT
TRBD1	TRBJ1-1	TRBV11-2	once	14	CASSFRQGDTEAFF	TGTGCCAGCAGCTTCCGACAGGGCGACACTGAAGCTTTCTTT
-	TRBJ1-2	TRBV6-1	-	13	CASSELRAYGYTF	TGTGCCAGCAGTGAACTCAGGGCCTATGGCTACACCTTC
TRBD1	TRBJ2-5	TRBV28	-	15	CASSLYRTGPMTQYF	TGTGCCAGCAGTTTATATCGGACAGGGCCCATGACCCAGTACTTC
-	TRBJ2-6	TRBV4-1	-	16	CASSQKTGSGANVLTF	TGCGCCAGCAGCCAAAAGACGGGCTCTGGGGCCAACGTCCTGACTTTC
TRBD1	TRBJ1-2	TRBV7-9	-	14	CASSSGQGPYGYTF	TGTGCCAGCAGCTCGGGACAGGGACCCTATGGCTACACCTTC
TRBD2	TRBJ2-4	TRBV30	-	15	CAWSGEGGTKNIQYF	TGTGCCTGGAGTGGGGAGGGAGGGACCAAAAACATTCAGTACTTC
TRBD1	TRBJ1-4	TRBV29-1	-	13	CSVQGAANEKLFF	TGCAGCGTCCAGGGGGCAGCTAATGAAAAACTGTTTTTT
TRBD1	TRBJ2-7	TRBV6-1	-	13	CASSPTGGDPQYF	TGTGCCAGCAGCCCGACAGGGGGCGACCCTCAGTACTTC
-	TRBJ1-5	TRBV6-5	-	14	CASSYGGDNQPQHF	TGTGCCAGCAGTTACGGAGGGGACAATCAGCCCCAGCATTTT
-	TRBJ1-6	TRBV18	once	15	CASSPGSLGDSPLHF	TGTGCCAGCTCACCCGGGAGCCTCGGGGACTCACCCCTCCACTTT
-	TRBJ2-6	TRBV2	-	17	CASSRDTTPSGANVLTF	TGTGCCAGCAGTCGGGACACTACTCCCTCTGGGGCCAACGTCCTGACTTTC
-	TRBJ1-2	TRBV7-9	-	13	CASSLAGTFGYTF	TGTGCCAGCAGCTTAGCGGGGACATTCGGCTACACCTTC
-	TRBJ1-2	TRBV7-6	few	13	CASSPGVVYGYTF	TGTGCCAGCAGCCCCGGTGTGGTCTATGGCTACACCTTC
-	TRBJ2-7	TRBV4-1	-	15	CASSPIRGGDYEQYF	TGCGCCAGCAGCCCCATCAGGGGTGGGGACTACGAGCAGTACTTC
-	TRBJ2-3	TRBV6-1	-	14	CASVGGILTDTQYF	TGTGCCAGCGTGGGAGGAATTCTCACAGATACGCAGTATTTT
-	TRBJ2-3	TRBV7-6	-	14	CASSPRPVTDTQYF	TGTGCCAGCAGCCCCCGTCCAGTCACAGATACGCAGTATTTT
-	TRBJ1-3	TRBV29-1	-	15	CSVENRESSGNTIYF	TGCAGCGTTGAAAACAGGGAGAGCTCTGGAAACACCATATATTTT
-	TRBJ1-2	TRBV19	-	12	CASSLYPGGYTF	TGTGCCAGTAGTCTCTACCCCGGGGGCTACACCTTC
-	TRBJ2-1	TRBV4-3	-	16	CASSQEAPEQGDEQFF	TGCGCCAGCAGCCAAGAGGCGCCCGAACAGGGCGATGAGCAGTTCTTC
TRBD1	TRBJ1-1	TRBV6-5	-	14	CASSPGGSLTEAFF	TGTGCCAGCAGCCCAGGGGGCAGTTTGACTGAAGCTTTCTTT
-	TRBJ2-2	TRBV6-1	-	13	CASSYSEGGELFF	TGTGCCAGCAGCTATAGCGAGGGCGGGGAGCTGTTTTTT
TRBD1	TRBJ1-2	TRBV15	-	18	CATSSQAPWQGAEDGYTF	TGTGCCACCAGCTCCCAGGCCCCCTGGCAGGGGGCAGAGGATGGCTACACCTTC
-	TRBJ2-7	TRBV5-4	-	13	CASSLGREHEQYF	TGTGCCAGCAGCTTGGGTAGAGAACACGAGCAGTACTTC
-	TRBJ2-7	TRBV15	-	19	CATSHEPQGQVKSSYEQYF	TGTGCCACCAGCCACGAACCGCAGGGGCAGGTAAAAAGTTCCTACGAGCAGTACTTC
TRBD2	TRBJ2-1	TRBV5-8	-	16	CASSSVIGLAGEEQFF	TGTGCCAGCAGCTCTGTGATTGGACTAGCGGGAGAGGAGCAGTTCTTC
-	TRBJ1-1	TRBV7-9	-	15	CASSPRTVLNTEAFF	TGTGCCAGCAGCCCGAGGACAGTACTAAACACTGAAGCTTTCTTT